A single sample gave rise to the 32 T cell receptor beta chains below, sequenced in a study of radiotherapy plus CTLA-4 blockade in lung cancer. The repertoire was sequenced with immunoSEQ multiplex PCR; TCRdb's copy has only in-frame clones and lacks some. The sample has about 85,000 clones; approximately 86% are singletons. Sequencing was performed on peripheral blood, taken from a patient treated with radiotherapy plus ipilimumab. The receptors shown here come from a human donor with non-small cell lung cancer who had a partial response to radiotherapy plus ipilimumab.

The genes are TRBV11-2 and TRBJ1-1, with D possibly TRBD1 on 5 matching bases. From germline, CDR1 is SGHAT and CDR2 FQNNGV. V was cut by 0 bases and J by 10 bases, with 24 bases left in between. This CDR3 has 17 residues. The CDR3, as DNA: TGTGCCAGCAGCTTAGAACCCTCAGTTGGCAGGGTGTCGGGAGCTTTCTTT. As protein: CASSLEPSVGRVSGAFF.

This clone has only one observation. The genes are TRBV6-8 and TRBJ1-2; weak D call: TRBD1 (5 bases). V lost 2 bases and J 1 base, leaving 11 bases between the germline ends. The CDR3 sequence is 15 residues long. Germline assignment: CDR1 MNHGY and CDR2 SAAAGT. In DNA, the CDR3 is TGTGCCAGCAGTTACCTCGGACACATTAACTATGGCTACACCTTC. It translates to CASSYLGHINYGYTF.

The chain couples TRBV11-1 to TRBJ2-2; D may be TRBD2 (5 bases). V lost 4 bases, J lost 6 bases, and 18 bases lay in between. Germline CDR1 SGHAT, CDR2 FQDESV (reference sequence). The CDR3 is made up of 16 amino acids. The CDR3 sequence is CASSYYRTSRPGELFF. CDR3 sequence (DNA): TGTGCCAGCAGCTATTACCGGACTTCCCGTCCCGGGGAGCTGTTTTTT.

The CDR3 nucleotides read TGTGCCTGGGGGACAGCGAACACCGGGGAGCTGTTTTTT. Translation: CAWGTANTGELFF. The V and J genes are TRBV30 and TRBJ2-2; 7 bases map to TRBD1. The V gene's germline CDR1 is GTSNPN and CDR2 SVGIG (reference sequence). The CDR3 has 13 residues. The trim removed 5 bases at V and 0 bases at J, leaving 0 bases unmatched.

This clone has a single count. The chain links TRBV27 to TRBJ2-4; D call uncertain. With 5 bases removed from V and 0 bases from J, the gap between germline ends came to 11 bases. This CDR3 spans 15 amino acids. CDR1 is MNHEY, CDR2 SMNVEV, per germline (reference sequence). The CDR3, as DNA: TGTGCCAGCAGTCCTAACAGCCTAGCCAAAAACATTCAGTACTTC. Protein product: CASSPNSLAKNIQYF.

The V gene is TRBV19, the J gene TRBJ1-4, with 7 bases aligning to TRBD1. The ends lost 6 bases at V and 6 bases at J; junction bases unmatched: 13. Germline CDR1 is LNHDA and CDR2 is SQIVND (reference sequence). This CDR3 comprises 16 residues. CDR3 DNA sequence: TGTGCCAGTAGCCATGGAGCTAGGGGGCTGGATGAAAAACTGTTTTTT. It encodes CASSHGARGLDEKLFF.

The chain's CDR3 is CASSQDPAYGSADTQYF. The DNA of the CDR3 is TGCGCCAGCAGCCAAGATCCTGCCTACGGGAGCGCAGATACGCAGTATTTT. The chain uses TRBV4-3 and TRBJ2-3, with D possibly TRBD2 on 6 matching bases. Trimming cost V 0 bases and J 4 bases, with 17 bases left between them. The CDR3 sequence is 17 residues long. Germline V lookup: CDR1 LGHNA, CDR2 YSLEER.

This clone was counted once. The chain couples TRBV28 to TRBJ1-4; D is perhaps TRBD1 (6 bases). Germline assignment: CDR1 MDHEN and CDR2 SYDVKM. Trimming pared 2 bases from V and 0 bases from J, leaving 16 bases between. The CDR3 contains 18 residues. The CDR3 region has the DNA TGTGCCAGCAGTTTAGCTGAGGGGGGGATTGCAACTAATGAAAAACTGTTTTTT. It translates to CASSLAEGGIATNEKLFF.

This clone was found once. The rearrangement joins TRBV9 to TRBJ2-3; 8 bases align to TRBD1. Germline-derived CDR1 and CDR2 are SGDLS and YYNGEE. Trimming took 3 bases from V and 6 from J; bases not matched to a gene: 12. The CDR3 is 16 amino acids. The CDR3 nucleotides are TGTGCCAGCAGCGCAGGACAGGGTTTAAGGGATGATACGCAGTATTTT. It specifies CASSAGQGLRDDTQYF.

The V and J genes are TRBV28 and TRBJ1-1; 9 bases agree with TRBD1. The CDR3 runs to 17 residues. Trimming at V came to 1 base and at J to 7 bases, leaving 13 bases not matched to a gene. CDR1 and CDR2 from the germline V gene are MDHEN and SYDVKM. CDR3 region: CASSLFHTGTGWGEAFF. In DNA form, the CDR3 reads TGTGCCAGCAGTTTATTCCATACCGGGACAGGGTGGGGTGAAGCTTTCTTT.

CDR3: CASSSRRLAGDNEQFF. The CDR3 coding sequence is TGTGCCAGCAGCTCCCGCCGACTAGCGGGGGACAATGAGCAGTTCTTC. The V call is TRBV7-3, the J call TRBJ2-1; 12 bases map to TRBD2. CDR1 SGHTA and CDR2 FQGTGA come from the germline V gene. With 4 bases clipped from V and 5 bases from J, the junction kept 6 bases outside the gene matches. CDR3 size: 16 residues.

V is TRBV19 and J is TRBJ2-1; tentatively, D is TRBD2 (6 bases). Germline V gives CDR1 LNHDA, CDR2 SQIVND (reference sequence). CDR3 size: 14 residues. V was cut by 8 bases and J by 3 bases, with 14 bases left in between. CDR3 region: CASSYRGNYNEQFF. DNA for the CDR3: TGTGCCAGTTCTTATCGCGGGAACTACAATGAGCAGTTCTTC.

The chain recombines TRBV27 with TRBJ2-3; 16 bases are a match to TRBD2. V was pared by 6 bases and J by 5 bases, with 8 bases of the junction left unmatched. Germline CDR1 and CDR2: MNHEY and SMNVEV (reference sequence). The CDR3 sequence is 17 residues long. The CDR3 protein is CASRPGLAGGLGDTQYF. DNA of the CDR3: TGTGCCAGCAGGCCGGGACTAGCGGGAGGGCTGGGAGATACGCAGTATTTT.

This clone has only one observation. The gene calls are TRBV7-2 and TRBJ2-3, with 13 nucleotides matching TRBD2. This CDR3 has 21 amino acids. V was pared by 0 bases and J by 4 bases, with 16 bases of the junction left unmatched. Per germline, CDR1 SGHTA and CDR2 FQGNSA. DNA of the CDR3: TGTGCCAGCAGCTTAGCCCACCCATGGGGTACTAGCGGGGGGGGCGCAGATACGCAGTATTTT. Its protein is CASSLAHPWGTSGGGADTQYF.

The sample holds a few counts of this clone. The J gene is TRBJ1-4, the V gene TRBV5-4; 7 positions match TRBD1. CDR1 is SGHNT, CDR2 YYREEE, per germline (reference sequence). The CDR3 covers 15 residues. J lost 2 bases, V lost 4 bases, and 5 bases had no gene match. The DNA of the CDR3 is TGTGCCAGCAGCCCGCGGACAGGCACTAATGAAAAACTGTTTTTT. It encodes CASSPRTGTNEKLFF.

This clone showed up just once. V usage is TRBV2 and J usage is TRBJ2-3; D is possibly TRBD1 (5 bases). The germline V and J ends were trimmed by 9 bases and 5 bases, with 15 bases remaining between them. Germline CDR1 and CDR2: SNHLY and FYNNEI. The CDR3 spans 13 residues. CDR3 loop: CASNAREGDTQYF. CDR3 bases: TGTGCCAGTAATGCCAGGGAAGGAGATACGCAGTATTTT.

The gene calls are TRBV18 and TRBJ2-5; D not certain. Trimming removed 0 bases from V and 1 base from J, with 6 bases in between. In germline, CDR1 is KGHSH, CDR2 LQKENI. There are 14 residues in the CDR3. The CDR3 DNA follows: TGTGCCAGCTCACCACCGGGCAGCCAAGAGACCCAGTACTTC. Translating it yields CASSPPGSQETQYF. Complete variable domain (other parts from reference TRBV18 and TRBJ2-5): NAGVMQNPRHLVRRRGQEARLRCSPMKGHSHVYWYRQLPEEGLKFMVYLQKENIIDESGMPKERFSAEFPKEGPSILRIQQVVRGDSAAYFCASSPPGSQETQYFGPGTRLLVL.

The chain recombines TRBV4-3 with TRBJ2-2, with D perhaps TRBD2 (6 bases). CDR1 and CDR2 (germline): LGHNA, YSLEER. This CDR3 is built from 15 residues. V lost 4 bases and J lost 4, with 13 bases in between. Here the CDR3 DNA reads TGCGCCAGCAGCCGAGGACCAGCGGGCACCGGGGAGCTGTTTTTT. It is translated as CASSRGPAGTGELFF.

This clone was recorded once. V is TRBV10-3 and J is TRBJ2-1; 13 bases fit TRBD2. The V gene's germline CDR1 is ENHRY and CDR2 SYGVKD. Trimming took 7 bases from V and 9 from J; bases not matched to a gene: 9. The CDR3 has 15 amino acids. The CDR3 region has the DNA TGTGCCATCATGGGGACTAGCGGGGCCGTGGGTGAGCAGTTCTTC. Its translation is CAIMGTSGAVGEQFF.

This chain links TRBV28 with TRBJ1-5; D may be TRBD1 (5 bases). Looked up from germline, CDR1 is MDHEN and CDR2 is SYDVKM. This CDR3 region has 14 residues. V lost 4 bases and J lost 0, with 7 bases in between. CDR3 region: CASSWGDSNQPQHF. The CDR3 DNA sequence: TGTGCCAGCAGTTGGGGCGATAGCAATCAGCCCCAGCATTTT.

The V gene is TRBV11-1, the J gene TRBJ2-1; 10 nucleotides line up with TRBD1. V was clipped by 5 bases and J by 5 bases; unmatched bases: 12. From germline, CDR1 is SGHAT and CDR2 FQDESV (reference sequence). The CDR3 is 17 residues long. The CDR3 nucleotides read TGTGCCAGCAGCCAATCGACAGGGGGCGCGGTGGACAATGAGCAGTTCTTC. It is translated as CASSQSTGGAVDNEQFF.

The genes are TRBV10-3 and TRBJ2-7, with 7 bases that match TRBD2. The ends lost 9 bases at V and 7 bases at J; junction bases unmatched: 9. Germline V gives CDR1 ENHRY, CDR2 SYGVKD. The CDR3 covers 12 residues. The CDR3 DNA follows: TGTGCCATTGCGGGGGAAGGGCCGGAGCAGTACGTC. Translation gives CAIAGEGPEQYV.

The chain employs TRBV2 and TRBJ1-1; D gene unclear. Trimming left V 0 bases short and J 1 base short, with 9 bases between. Germline CDR1 is SNHLY and CDR2 is FYNNEI. The CDR3 is 15 residues long. The DNA of the CDR3 is TGTGCCAGCAGTGAAGCCCGAGGGCGGAACACTGAAGCTTTCTTT. This translates into CASSEARGRNTEAFF.

This clone was counted a single time. V gene TRBV27 combines with J gene TRBJ2-1, with TRBD1 identical over 8 bases. V dropped 1 base and J dropped 5; count of bases not matched to a gene: 4. The CDR3 extends over 15 amino acids. Germline CDR1 and CDR2: MNHEY and SMNVEV (reference sequence). The CDR3 loop reads CASSLWDRSDNEQFF. The CDR3 DNA follows: TGTGCCAGCAGTTTATGGGACAGGTCGGACAATGAGCAGTTCTTC.

The chain has TRBV19 and TRBJ1-5; a possible D gene is TRBD1 (5 bases). Germline V CDR1 and CDR2: LNHDA, SQIVND (reference sequence). The ends were cut back, 1 base at V and 5 bases at J, with 12 bases in the middle. This CDR3 has 15 residues. CDR3 in amino acids: CASSIAAGLDQPQHF. The CDR3 bases are TGTGCCAGTAGTATAGCAGCAGGGCTGGATCAGCCCCAGCATTTT.

This chain links TRBV19 with TRBJ2-3, with D tentatively TRBD1 (6 bases). CDR1 is LNHDA and CDR2 is SQIVND in the germline V gene (reference sequence). Trimming took 4 bases from V and 4 from J, leaving 6 bases between them. This CDR3 is built from 12 residues. In nucleotides, the CDR3 is TGTGCCAGTAGTACAGGGGCAGATACGCAGTATTTT. Its translation: CASSTGADTQYF.

The rearrangement joins TRBV11-2 to TRBJ2-5; 11 positions match TRBD2. The CDR3 covers 14 residues. Germline V gives CDR1 SGHAT, CDR2 FQNNGV. Germline trimming cut 5 bases from V and 5 bases from J; bases unmatched to any gene: 4. As DNA, the CDR3 is TGTGCCAGCAGCAAAGGACTAGCGGGTGAGACCCAGTACTTC. Its translation: CASSKGLAGETQYF. Full variable domain (remainder filled in from reference TRBV11-2 and TRBJ2-5): EAGVAQSPRYKIIEKRQSVAFWCNPISGHATLYWYQQILGQGPKLLIQFQNNGVVDDSQLPKDRFSAERLKGVDSTLKIQPAKLEDSAVYLCASSKGLAGETQYFGPGTRLLVL.

The chain is built from TRBV27 and TRBJ2-7; TRBD1 agrees at 9 bases. Per the germline V gene, CDR1 is MNHEY and CDR2 is SMNVEV (reference sequence). With 3 bases clipped from V and 4 bases from J, the junction kept 4 bases outside the gene matches. CDR3 length: 14 amino acids. DNA for the CDR3: TGTGCCAGCAGTTTTGGGACAGGGTGGTACGAGCAGTACTTC. Its translation: CASSFGTGWYEQYF.

The V and J genes are TRBV10-3 and TRBJ1-1; 8 bases agree with TRBD1. The CDR3 sequence is 15 residues long. The ends lost 2 bases at V and 1 base at J; junction bases unmatched: 3. In germline, CDR1 is ENHRY, CDR2 SYGVKD. The CDR3 loop is CAISEPGGKNTEAFF. As DNA, the CDR3 is TGTGCCATCAGTGAGCCAGGGGGCAAGAACACTGAAGCTTTCTTT.

J is TRBJ1-2 and V is TRBV19; possible D gene TRBD1, 6 bases. This CDR3 contains 14 residues. Per the germline V gene, CDR1 is LNHDA and CDR2 is SQIVND (reference sequence). Trimming pared 7 bases from V and 7 bases from J, leaving 19 bases between. DNA for the CDR3: TGTGCCAGTATAAAACTCCAGGGGAGTGGTGGCTACACCTTC. Amino acids: CASIKLQGSGGYTF. Filled out from reference TRBV19 and TRBJ1-2, the complete variable domain reads DGGITQSPKYLFRKEGQNVTLSCEQNLNHDAMYWYRQDPGQGLRLIYYSQIVNDFQKGDIAEGYSVSREKKESFPLTVTSAQKNPTAFYLCASIKLQGSGGYTFGSGTRLTVV.

The CDR3 sequence: CASSLPGSNQPQHF. The CDR3 DNA sequence: TGTGCCAGCAGCTTACCGGGAAGCAATCAGCCCCAGCATTTT. The chain combines TRBV5-4 with TRBJ1-5; D gene uncertain. This CDR3 region has 14 residues. Trimming cost V 2 bases and J 1 base, with 7 bases left between them. CDR1 SGHNT and CDR2 YYREEE come from the germline V gene (reference sequence).

The CDR3 protein is CASSSRFLSNQPQHF. The CDR3 region has the DNA TGTGCCAGCAGTTCCAGGTTCCTTAGCAATCAGCCCCAGCATTTT. The chain links TRBV28 to TRBJ1-5; D is ambiguous. The CDR3 is made up of 15 amino acids. CDR1 is MDHEN, CDR2 SYDVKM, per germline. Trimming cost V 4 bases and J 0 bases, with 10 bases left between them.